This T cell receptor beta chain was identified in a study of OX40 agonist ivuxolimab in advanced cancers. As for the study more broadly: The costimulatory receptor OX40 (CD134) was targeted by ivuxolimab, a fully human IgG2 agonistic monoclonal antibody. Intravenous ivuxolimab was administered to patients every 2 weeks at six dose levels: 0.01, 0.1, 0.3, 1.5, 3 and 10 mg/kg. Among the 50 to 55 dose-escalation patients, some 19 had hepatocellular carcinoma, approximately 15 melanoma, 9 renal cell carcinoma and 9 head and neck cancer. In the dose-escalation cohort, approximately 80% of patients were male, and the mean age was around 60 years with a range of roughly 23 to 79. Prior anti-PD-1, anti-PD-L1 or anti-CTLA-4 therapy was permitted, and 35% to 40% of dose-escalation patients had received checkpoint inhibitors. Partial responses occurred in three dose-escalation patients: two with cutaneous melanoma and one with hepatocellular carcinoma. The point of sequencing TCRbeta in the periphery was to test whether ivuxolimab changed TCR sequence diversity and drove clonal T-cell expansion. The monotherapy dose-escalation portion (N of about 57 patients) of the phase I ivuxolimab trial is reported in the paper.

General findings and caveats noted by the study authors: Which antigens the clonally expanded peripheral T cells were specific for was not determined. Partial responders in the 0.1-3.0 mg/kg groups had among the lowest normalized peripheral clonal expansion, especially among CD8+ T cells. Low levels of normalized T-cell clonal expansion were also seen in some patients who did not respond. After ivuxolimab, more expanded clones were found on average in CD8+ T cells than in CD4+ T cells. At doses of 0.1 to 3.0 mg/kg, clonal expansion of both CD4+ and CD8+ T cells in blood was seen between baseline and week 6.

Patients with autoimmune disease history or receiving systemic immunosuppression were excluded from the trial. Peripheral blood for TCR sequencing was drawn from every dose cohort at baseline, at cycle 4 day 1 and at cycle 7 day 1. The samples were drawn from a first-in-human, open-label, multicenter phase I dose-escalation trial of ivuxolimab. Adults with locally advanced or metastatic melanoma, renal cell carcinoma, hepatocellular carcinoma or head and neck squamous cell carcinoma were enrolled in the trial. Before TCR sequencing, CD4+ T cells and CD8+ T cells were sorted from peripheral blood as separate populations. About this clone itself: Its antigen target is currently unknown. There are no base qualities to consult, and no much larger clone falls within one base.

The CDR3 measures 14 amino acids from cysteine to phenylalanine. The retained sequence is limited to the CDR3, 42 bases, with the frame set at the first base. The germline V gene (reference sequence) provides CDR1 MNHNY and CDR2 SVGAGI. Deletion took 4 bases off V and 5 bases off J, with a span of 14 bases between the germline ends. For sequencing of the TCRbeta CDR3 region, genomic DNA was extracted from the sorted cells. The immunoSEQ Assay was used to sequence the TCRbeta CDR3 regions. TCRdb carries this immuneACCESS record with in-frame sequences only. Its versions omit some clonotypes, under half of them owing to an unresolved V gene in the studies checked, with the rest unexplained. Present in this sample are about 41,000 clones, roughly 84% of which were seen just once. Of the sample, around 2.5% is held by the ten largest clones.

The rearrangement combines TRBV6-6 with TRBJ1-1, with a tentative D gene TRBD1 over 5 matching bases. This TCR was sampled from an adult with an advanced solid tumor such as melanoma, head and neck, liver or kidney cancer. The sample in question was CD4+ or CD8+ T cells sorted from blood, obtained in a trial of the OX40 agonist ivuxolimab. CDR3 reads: CASSWGMGGTEAFF. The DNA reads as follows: TGTGCCAGCAGTTGGGGCATGGGGGGAACTGAAGCTTTCTTT.